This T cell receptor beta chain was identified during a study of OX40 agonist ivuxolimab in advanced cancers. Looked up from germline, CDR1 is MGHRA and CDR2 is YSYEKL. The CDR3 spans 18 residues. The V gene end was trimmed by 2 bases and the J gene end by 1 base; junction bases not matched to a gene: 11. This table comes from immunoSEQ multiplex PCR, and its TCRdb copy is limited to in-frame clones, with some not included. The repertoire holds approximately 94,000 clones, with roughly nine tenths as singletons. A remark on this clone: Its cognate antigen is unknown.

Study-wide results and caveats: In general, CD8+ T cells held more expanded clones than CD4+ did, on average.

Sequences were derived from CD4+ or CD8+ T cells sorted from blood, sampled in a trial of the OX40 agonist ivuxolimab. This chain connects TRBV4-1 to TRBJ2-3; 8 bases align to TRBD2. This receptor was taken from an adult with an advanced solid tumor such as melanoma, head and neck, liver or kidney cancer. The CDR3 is CASSQSPAPGGRTDTQYF. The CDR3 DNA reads TGCGCCAGCAGCCAATCCCCAGCCCCGGGGGGGCGCACAGATACGCAGTATTTT.